This T cell receptor beta chain was retrieved from a study of T cell changes during pregnancy in multiple sclerosis (dated by TCRdb to between 2018 and 2021). The study in broad terms: In women with multiple sclerosis, the researchers looked at how the T cell repertoire shifted as pregnancy progressed.

In regard to this clone: Its antigen target is currently unknown. No much larger clonotype is one base removed from it; base qualities were not supplied.

V loses 3 bases, J loses 0 bases, and the germline ends lie 18 bases apart. The CDR3 spans 18 residues, from the cysteine through the phenylalanine. Of all the DNA, just the CDR3 is kept, 54 bases in frame from base 1. The germline V gene gives CDR1 as MDHEN and CDR2 as SYDVKM. Receptor libraries were prepared by the immunoSEQ multiplex PCR assay. TCRdb re-hosts the immuneACCESS table, in-frame sequences only. Its copies lack some clones; in the studies checked, an unresolved V gene accounts for under half of them, and the cause for the rest is not known. This sample holds roughly 71,000 clones; roughly 92% were observed only once. 1.5% to 2% of the sample goes to the ten largest clones.

The chain was built from TRBV28 and TRBJ2-4; a tentative D call is TRBD2 (5 bases match). Material: peripheral blood, obtained in the first trimester of pregnancy. The source of this sequence is a female donor in good health, enrolled as a control in a pregnancy study. The DNA sequence is as follows: TGTGCCAGCAGTTTTCACCCAAGGGAGTGGGTAGCCAAAAACATTCAGTACTTC. This gives the protein CASSFHPREWVAKNIQYF.